The TCR beta chain described here comes from a study of response to subunit inactivated influenza vaccine (dated by TCRdb to the late 2010s). The study in broad terms: Deep quantitative T cell receptor repertoire profiling was used in the study to track responses to a trivalent subunit inactivated influenza vaccine.

The library was produced with RT-PCR. Instrument used: Illumina HiSeq 2500. TCRdb itself trimmed the public reads at Q25 with fastp, ran MiXCR and retained productive beta chains. A single entry per CDR3 protein holds the most common genes and DNA from its merged rows. The table for this sample lists some 200,000 distinct CDR3 sequences; roughly 12% of them were counted only once. Approximately 30% of the sample is held by the ten biggest clonotypes. This clonotype has just a few counts. Its antigen has not been determined. No qualities accompany the bases; no much larger clone lies one base away. General findings and caveats noted by the study authors: The authors proposed that each seasonal influenza vaccination may bring in only a limited number of new T cells.

The same sample was also studied in work on T cells expressing NK-cell markers. Reported in the second study: TCR beta cDNA libraries were prepared using 5'RACE template switching, which introduced a universal primer site and unique molecular identifiers. Three sorted T-cell subsets (CD3+CD56+NKG2C+, CD3+CD56+NKG2C- and CD3+CD56-NKG2C+) from fewer than 10 donors had their TCR beta-chain repertoires profiled. Seven of the eight sequenced donors were HCMV-seropositive and one was HCMV-seronegative. To restrict sorting to alphabetaTCR-expressing T cells, an anti-gammadeltaTCR antibody was added in several experiments. In more than five donors, the dominant CD3+CD56+NKG2C+ clonotypes ranked among the top 10 CD8+ clonotypes, making up about 1.0-7.0% of CD8+ T cells. Those dominant clonotypes were again the most abundant among CD3+CD56-NKG2C+ cells in several donors, at about 25-60.1%. Whether the expanded NKG2C-expressing T cell clones were specific for HCMV antigens remained unclear. Randomly selected healthy volunteers, three men and five women, were used as the eight sequenced donors. HCMV-specific IgG was detected in serum with a commercial ELISA kit to determine HCMV serostatus. Peripheral blood mononuclear cells were isolated from blood by Ficoll density gradient centrifugation. Magnetic immunoseparation with Miltenyi isolation kits was used to isolate CD4+ and CD8+ T cells from PBMC. Priming for cDNA synthesis came from the TCR beta constant segment, and two successive PCR amplification steps followed. Sequencing of the libraries produced 2 x 150 bp reads on Illumina HiSeq 2000/2500, MiSeq or NextSeq. MIGEC was used to demultiplex reads and group the reads by UMI, and MiTCR was used to assemble and quantify clonotypes. To exclude erroneous sequences, only TCR cDNA sequences supported by at least two reads were retained. The tcR package was used for downstream repertoire analysis, and clonotypes were matched across fractions by CDR3 nucleotide sequence plus V segment. VDJmatch was used to annotate antigen specificity against VDJdb, with one amino acid substitution in CDR3 permitted.

Sequenced here: CD8+ T cells sorted from PBMCs, sampled 12 days after vaccination. This clonotype was sampled from a man aged 45-60 years who received an inactivated influenza vaccine. Donor details come from another sample of the same person, matched by shared clones.

Here is the DNA: TGTGCCACCAGCAGCGGCAGGGTATACGAGCAGTACTTC. It codes for CATSSGRVYEQYF. Recombination linked TRBV15 to TRBJ2-7, with a weak D call of TRBD1 (5 bases match). Spanning cysteine to phenylalanine, the CDR3 consists of 13 amino acids. Here the CDR3 DNA is all that survives: 39 bases in frame from base 1. V and J lose 3 bases and 4 bases, and a span of 10 bases separates them. CDR1 LNHNV and CDR2 YYDKDF are derived from the germline V gene (reference sequence).